Presented here are 5 T cell receptor beta chains from one specimen sequenced in a study of graft-versus-host responses after intestinal transplantation. Which antigens these TCRs recognize remains unknown. The table came from immunoSEQ multiplex PCR; TCRdb's copy has only in-frame clones and leaves some out. The sample records about 70,000 clones, about 90% being singletons. Here the sequenced sample was unstimulated CD8+ T cells sorted from spleen or lymph node cells, taken before intestinal transplant. These receptors all come from a human donor who received an intestinal transplant.

V gene TRBV25-1 combines with J gene TRBJ2-1, with TRBD1 as a possible D gene (6 bases). The CDR3 runs to 12 residues. V lost 6 bases to trimming and J lost 5 bases, with 8 bases between them. CDR1 and CDR2 from the germline V gene are MGHDK and SYGVNS. CDR3: CASRTGDNEQFF. CDR3 sequence (DNA): TGTGCCAGCAGGACAGGAGACAATGAGCAGTTCTTC.

The V call is TRBV7-3, the J call TRBJ2-7; TRBD2 matches 7 bases. The V and J ends lost 3 bases and 5 bases, in that order; junction bases with no gene match: 7. Germline V gene data show CDR1 as SGHTA and CDR2 as FQGTGA. The CDR3 spans 14 residues. The CDR3 nucleotides are TGTGCCAGCAGCTTTATGGGGACTAAAAACGAGCAGTACTTC. Translated, it gives CASSFMGTKNEQYF.

The chain links TRBV27 to TRBJ2-3; 9 bases match TRBD1. The CDR3 totals 15 residues. Losses at the gene ends were 1 base for V and 4 bases for J; bases not matched to a gene: 3. The germline gives CDR1 MNHEY, CDR2 SMNVEV (reference sequence). Here the CDR3 DNA reads TGTGCCAGCAGTTTATGGGGACAGGGATCAGATACGCAGTATTTT. Protein product: CASSLWGQGSDTQYF.

The gene calls are TRBV10-1 and TRBJ2-2; TRBD2 agrees at 10 bases. This CDR3 has 15 amino acids. Germline V lookup: CDR1 WNHNN, CDR2 SYGVQD (reference sequence). V gave up 2 bases and J gave up 5 bases; unmatched junction bases: 2. The CDR3 bases are TGCGCCAGCAGTGAGGAAGCGGGGGGGACCGGGGAGCTGTTTTTT. This codes for CASSEEAGGTGELFF.

The chain recombines TRBV27 with TRBJ2-1; D might be TRBD1 (5 bases). Germline V lookup: CDR1 MNHEY, CDR2 SMNVEV (reference sequence). The CDR3 is made up of 12 amino acids. Deletions cut 5 bases from V and 15 bases from J, with 17 bases between. CDR3: CASSAPNRQWFF. CDR3 DNA sequence: TGTGCCAGCAGTGCCCCGAACCGACAGTGGTTCTTC.